The next 13 T cell receptor beta chains were all read from a single sample in a study of T cell responses to AZD1222 COVID-19 vaccine. Measured with immunoSEQ multiplex PCR; TCRdb has only the in-frame clones, and not every one. Of some 120,000 clones in the sample, 80% to 90% are singletons; the top ten hold just over 9.5%. The source material was peripheral blood, sampled on day 0 of AZD1222 vaccination. The source is an adult in good health.

The chain carries TRBV6-4 and TRBJ1-4, with 12 positions matching TRBD1. CDR3 length: 15 amino acids. The V and J ends lost 7 bases and 6 bases, in that order; junction bases with no gene match: 6. Germline V CDR1 and CDR2: MRHNA, SNTAGT. Written as DNA, the CDR3 is TGTGCCAGCAATTGGGACAGGGGGCGAGATGAAAAACTGTTTTTT. This encodes CASNWDRGRDEKLFF.

This clone was seen a single time. The rearrangement joins TRBV30 to TRBJ2-1, with a weak D call TRBD2 (5 bases). Germline CDR1 GTSNPN, CDR2 SVGIG (reference sequence). The V gene lost 4 bases and the J gene lost 2 bases, with 9 bases spanning the gap. The CDR3 loop spans 13 amino acids. CDR3 residues: CAWTPGTYNEQFF. The DNA for the CDR3 is TGTGCCTGGACTCCGGGGACCTACAATGAGCAGTTCTTC.

This sequence joins TRBV7-3 and TRBJ1-1, with a weak D call TRBD1 (6 bases). The CDR3 totals 15 residues. V lost 2 bases to trimming and J lost 1 base, with 11 bases between them. The germline V gene encodes CDR1 SGHTA and CDR2 FQGTGA. This chain's CDR3 is CASSLEGGQNTEAFF. CDR3 DNA: TGTGCCAGCAGCTTAGAGGGGGGACAGAACACTGAAGCTTTCTTT. The full variable domain, completed using reference TRBV7-3 and TRBJ1-1, is GAGVSQTPSNKVTEKGKYVELRCDPISGHTALYWYRQSLGQGPEFLIYFQGTGAADDSGLPNDRFFAVRPEGSVSTLKIQRTERGDSAVYLCASSLEGGQNTEAFFGQGTRLTVV.

The V call is TRBV5-1, the J call TRBJ1-2; possibly TRBD1 for D (6 bases). There are 15 residues in the CDR3. V was shortened by 1 base and J by 2 bases, with 12 bases between the two germline ends. In germline, CDR1 is SGHRS, CDR2 YFSETQ. Here the CDR3 reads CASSLTQGWNYGYTF. CDR3 nucleotide sequence: TGCGCCAGCAGCTTGACCCAGGGGTGGAACTATGGCTACACCTTC.

In DNA, the CDR3 is TGTGCCAGCAGCCCAGGACTAGCGGTTAAAGAGACCCAGTACTTC. The encoded protein is CASSPGLAVKETQYF. The V and J genes are TRBV7-6 and TRBJ2-5; 10 nucleotides line up with TRBD2. After removal of 5 bases from V and 3 bases from J, the junction contained 6 bases not matched to a gene. Germline CDR1 SGHVS, CDR2 FNYEAQ. The CDR3 length is 15 residues.

This chain links TRBV6-5 with TRBJ2-7; D may be TRBD2 (5 bases). V lost 2 bases, J lost 0 bases, and 14 bases lay in between. Germline CDR1 and CDR2: MNHEY and SVGAGI. The length of the CDR3 is 16 residues. The chain's CDR3 is CASSYTIAPSSYEQYF. CDR3 DNA: TGTGCCAGCAGTTACACCATAGCGCCGAGCTCCTACGAGCAGTACTTC.

The chain has TRBV24-1 and TRBJ2-3; D gene ambiguous. V was cut by 8 bases and J by 4 bases, with 24 bases left in between. Germline CDR1 KGHDR, CDR2 SFDVKD. This CDR3 spans 17 amino acids. CDR3 DNA sequence: TGTGCCACCACCCACCGGTCGGGTATACGTACACCAGATACGCAGTATTTT. Residues: CATTHRSGIRTPDTQYF.

This clone has only a few counts. The CDR3 DNA sequence: TGTGCCAGCAGTGAGGTTCTCAGCTCCTACAATGAGCAGTTCTTC. Amino acids: CASSEVLSSYNEQFF. The rearrangement uses TRBV25-1 and TRBJ2-1; D gene ambiguous. V lost 3 bases, J lost 0 bases, and 9 bases lay in between. In germline, CDR1 is MGHDK, CDR2 SYGVNS. The CDR3 is 15 residues long.

The chain carries TRBV5-8 and TRBJ1-6; no reliable D call. V was shortened by 1 base and J by 6 bases, with 5 bases between the two germline ends. This CDR3 region has 13 residues. Germline-derived CDR1 and CDR2 are SGHTS and YDEGEE. Here the CDR3 reads CASSLSPNSPLHF. The CDR3 DNA reads as TGTGCCAGCAGCTTGAGTCCTAATTCACCCCTCCACTTT. The full variable domain, completed using reference TRBV5-8 and TRBJ1-6, is EAGVTQSPTHLIKTRGQQATLRCSPISGHTSVYWYQQALGLGLQFLLWYDEGEERNRGNFPPRFSGRQFPNYSSELNVNALELEDSALYLCASSLSPNSPLHFGNGTRLTVT.

The CDR3 nucleotides are TGTGCCAGCAGCTCGACTAGCGGGAGTCGAGAGACCCAGTACTTC. It codes for CASSSTSGSRETQYF. V is TRBV7-3 and J is TRBJ2-5, with TRBD2 identical over 12 bases. The length of the CDR3 is 15 residues. J lost 4 bases, V lost 4 bases, and 4 bases had no gene match. Germline values: CDR1 SGHTA, CDR2 FQGTGA.

The chain carries TRBV21-1 and TRBJ1-1. TRBV21-1 is assigned pseudogene status. The length of the CDR3 is 14 residues. The CDR3, as DNA: TGTGCCAGCAGCCGGGAGGACCCTGACACTGAAGCTTTCTTT. It codes for CASSREDPDTEAFF.

As DNA, the CDR3 is TGTGCCAGCAGCCAACAGGGCTCTGGAAACACCATATATTTT. Translation: CASSQQGSGNTIYF. The chain has TRBV3-1 (or the pseudogene TRBV3-2) and TRBJ1-3; a weak D match, TRBD1 (5 bases). The V and J ends lost 2 bases and 0 bases respectively, with 5 bases between them. The CDR3 is made up of 14 amino acids. CDR1 is LGHDT, CDR2 YNNKEL, per germline (reference sequence).

The V call is TRBV24-1, the J call TRBJ1-2; D is undetermined. Trimming removed 4 bases from V and 6 bases from J, with 17 bases in between. Per germline, CDR1 KGHDR and CDR2 SFDVKD. The CDR3 is 15 residues long. CDR3 sequence: CATSDPRDPVNGYTF. The CDR3 coding sequence is TGTGCCACCAGTGACCCCCGGGATCCGGTTAATGGCTACACCTTC.